These T cell receptor beta chains were read from a single sample in a study of response to subunit inactivated influenza vaccine. Using its own MiXCR run on the RT-PCR reads, TCRdb lists one record per CDR3 protein. The profile covers hundreds of thousands of distinct CDR3 sequences, with 15% to 18% appearing a single time and 11% taken by the ten largest. Sequenced material: PBMCs from blood, taken approximately 12 days after vaccination. The receptors shown here come from a middle-aged man who received an inactivated influenza vaccine. Both conserved end residues are trimmed from each CDR3.

cdr3_aa j_call v_call
SVKTDSETQY TRBJ2-5 TRBV29-1
ASSGGIAGPGANVLT TRBJ2-6 TRBV6-1
ASSYGQGPYEQY TRBJ2-7 TRBV5-1
ASSQGPGSLYNEQF TRBJ2-1 TRBV4-2
ASSFLAGARNEQF TRBJ2-1 TRBV7-2
ASSHQGTGANVLT TRBJ2-6 TRBV28
ASSQSGYEQY TRBJ2-7 TRBV6-2/TRBV6-3
ASSRGVGSPQF TRBJ2-1 TRBV3-1
AIRKTGDGNTIY TRBJ1-3 TRBV10-3
ASSLRQSHEQF TRBJ2-1 TRBV7-9
ASSFGTGRLEQY TRBJ2-7 TRBV5-5
SAPGLARRTDTQY TRBJ2-3 TRBV20-1
ASSLRSDPETQY TRBJ2-5 TRBV7-9